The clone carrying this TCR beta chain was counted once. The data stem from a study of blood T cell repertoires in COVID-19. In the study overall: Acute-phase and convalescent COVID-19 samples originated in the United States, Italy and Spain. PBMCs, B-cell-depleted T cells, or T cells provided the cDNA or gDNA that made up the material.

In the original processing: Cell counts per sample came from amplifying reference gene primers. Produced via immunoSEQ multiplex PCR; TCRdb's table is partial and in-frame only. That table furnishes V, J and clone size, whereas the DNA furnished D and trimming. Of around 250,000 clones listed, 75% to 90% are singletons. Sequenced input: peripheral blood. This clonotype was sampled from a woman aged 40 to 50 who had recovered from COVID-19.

Written as DNA, the CDR3 is TGTGCCAGCAGCGTGGACAGTGAGGGGGACACTGAAGCTTTCTTT. The encoded protein is CASSVDSEGDTEAFF. The rearrangement links TRBV9 to TRBJ1-1; the D gene is possibly TRBD1 (6 bases). CDR1 is SGDLS and CDR2 is YYNGEE in the germline V gene. This CDR3 has 15 amino acids. V lost 2 bases, J lost 3 bases, and 14 bases lay in between.